The next 18 T cell receptor beta chains were all read from a single sample in a study of molecular identifiers for immune sequencing clone quantification. TCRdb ran MiXCR on the PCR reads and lists one entry per CDR3 protein. The sample contains approximately 630,000 distinct CDR3 sequences, about 25% of which appear only once. What was sequenced was naive CD8+ T cells from blood, with Jurkat cell RNA spiked in. The subset: FACS-sorted CD8+CD4-CCR7+CD45RA+ naive T cells. These receptors all come from a human donor in good health. Some libraries in this study had Jurkat cell RNA spiked in.

This clonotype was detected once. The chain joins TRBV7-9 to TRBJ2-5; maybe TRBD2 (6 bases). Trimming removed 3 bases from V and 5 bases from J, with 13 bases in between. Germline CDR1 is SEHNR and CDR2 is FQNEAQ (reference sequence). The length of the CDR3 is 14 residues. The CDR3 sequence is CASSFTGREETQYF. DNA for the CDR3: TGTGCCAGCAGCTTTACCGGGAGAGAGGAGACCCAGTACTTC.

This clonotype was observed a handful of times. The rearrangement links TRBV4-3 to TRBJ2-3; 14 positions agree with TRBD2. Looked up from germline, CDR1 is LGHNA and CDR2 is YSLEER. The CDR3 totals 17 residues. Trimming removed 3 bases from V and 8 bases from J; junction bases left unmatched: 10. The CDR3 is CASSHNGLAGGPGTQYF. CDR3 nucleotides: TGCGCCAGCAGCCATAATGGACTAGCGGGAGGTCCGGGTACGCAGTATTTT.

The CDR3 is CASRSEGSGPYGYTF. CDR3 sequence (DNA): TGTGCCAGTAGGAGCGAAGGGTCCGGACCCTATGGCTACACCTTC. This chain uses TRBV19 with TRBJ1-2; D is ambiguous. The CDR3 length is 15 residues. Germline lookup yields CDR1 LNHDA and CDR2 SQIVND (reference sequence). The ends were cut back, 6 bases at V and 4 bases at J, with 18 bases in the middle.

This clonotype was counted once. A clone one base away is much larger, so this may be a read error. The chain joins TRBV7-2 to TRBJ2-7; a possible D gene is TRBD2 (7 bases). The CDR3 has 14 amino acids. V was pared by 6 bases and J by 3 bases, with 15 bases between. Germline V CDR1 and CDR2: SGHTA, FQGNSA. This CDR3 reads CASSGGGPRYEQYF. The CDR3 region has the DNA TGTGCCAGCAGTGGGGGGGGGCCCCGCTACGAGCAGTACTTC.

This clonotype was found a few times. The genes are TRBV27 and TRBJ2-7; 8 bases fit TRBD2. The CDR3 sequence is 18 residues long. CDR1 and CDR2 (germline): MNHEY, SMNVEV (reference sequence). Germline trimming cut 2 bases from V and 0 bases from J; bases unmatched to any gene: 12. The CDR3 bases are TGTGCCAGCAGTTTACGCGGGCCGGGACTAGTCTACTCCTACGAGCAGTACTTC. This gives the protein CASSLRGPGLVYSYEQYF.

The rearrangement joins TRBV13 to TRBJ1-6, with unresolved D. The germline CDR1 and CDR2 sequences are PRHDT and FYEKMQ (reference sequence). The CDR3 runs to 13 residues. V was cut by 5 bases and J by 3 bases, with 5 bases left in between. The CDR3 is CASSRDYNSPLHF. CDR3 in DNA: TGTGCCAGCAGCCGTGACTATAATTCACCCCTCCACTTT.

As to this clonotype: Possible read error: a much larger clone is one base away. As the CDR3 is not closed by the conserved phenylalanine or tryptophan, this likely results from a read error. The V call is TRBV6-2 or TRBV6-3, the J call TRBJ1-5; 10 bases are a match to TRBD1. J lost 9 bases, V lost 2 bases, and 4 bases had no gene match. Per the germline V gene, CDR1 is MNHEY and CDR2 is SVGEGT. This CDR3 has 14 residues. This CDR3 is CASSYPGQGRPQHS. As DNA, the CDR3 is TGTGCCAGCAGTTACCCGGGACAGGGGCGGCCCCAGCATTCT.

This clonotype was found a few times. The chain employs TRBV20-1 and TRBJ1-1; D uncertain. The CDR3 totals 12 residues. V was clipped by 3 bases and J by 1 base, with 6 bases between them. Per germline, CDR1 DFQATT and CDR2 SNEGSKA (reference sequence). CDR3 sequence: CSASHQNTEAFF. The CDR3, as DNA: TGCAGTGCTAGTCATCAGAACACTGAAGCTTTCTTT.

Only a few counts were recorded for this clonotype. The chain recombines TRBV7-9 with TRBJ2-7; tentatively, D is TRBD1 (6 bases). Germline lookup yields CDR1 SEHNR and CDR2 FQNEAQ (reference sequence). The CDR3 runs to 13 residues. Trimming left V 5 bases short and J 5 bases short, with 13 bases between. DNA for the CDR3: TGTGCCAGCAGCCCAGGACAGTTAAACGAGCAGTACTTC. Translation gives CASSPGQLNEQYF.

At least ten counts were recorded for this clonotype. J is TRBJ2-5 and V is TRBV11-2; unclear D gene. Germline CDR1 reads SGHAT; CDR2 reads FQNNGV. The V gene lost 4 bases and the J gene lost 5 bases, with 14 bases spanning the gap. There are 14 residues in the CDR3. CDR3 sequence reads: CASSSAGVEETQYF. The DNA for the CDR3 is TGTGCCAGCAGCTCCGCTGGGGTGGAGGAGACCCAGTACTTC.

This clonotype appeared a few times. The V and J genes are TRBV6-2 or TRBV6-3 and TRBJ2-3; tentatively, D is TRBD2 (6 bases). The CDR3 length is 15 residues. Germline-derived CDR1 and CDR2 are MNHEY and SVGEGT. The V gene lost 1 base and the J gene lost 1 base, with 9 bases spanning the gap. The CDR3 coding sequence is TGTGCCAGCAGTTACTTTTCGGGGGGCACAGATACGCAGTATTTT. Its protein product is CASSYFSGGTDTQYF.

This clonotype has only a few counts. The chain combines TRBV28 with TRBJ2-7; D gene ambiguous. The germline CDR1 and CDR2 sequences are MDHEN and SYDVKM. The CDR3 consists of 14 residues. V lost 2 bases and J 5 bases, leaving 13 bases between the germline ends. The CDR3 spells CASSLLSRSHEQYF. CDR3 sequence (DNA): TGTGCCAGCAGTTTACTTAGCAGATCCCACGAGCAGTACTTC.

In the case of this clonotype: One end of the junction varies from germline; a read error may be responsible. This chain joins TRBV5-6 and TRBJ1-1, with D hard to call. Germline V CDR1 and CDR2: SGHDT, YYEEEE. CDR3 length: 14 residues. The CDR3 sequence is CASSLIPVNTKAFF. CDR3 nucleotide sequence: TGTGCCAGCAGCTTGATCCCAGTGAACACTAAAGCTTTCTTT. The whole variable domain, remainder taken from reference TRBV5-6 and TRBJ1-1, is DAGVTQSPTHLIKTRGQQVTLRCSPKSGHDTVSWYQQALGQGPQFIFQYYEEEERQRGNFPDRFSGHQFPNYSSELNVNALLLGDSALYLCASSLIPVNTKAFFGQGTRLTVV.

This clonotype was seen many times. The chain is built from TRBV6-5 and TRBJ2-7, with a weak D call TRBD1 (6 bases). The CDR3 totals 14 residues. V was trimmed by 6 bases and J by 2 bases, leaving 14 bases between them. Germline V lookup: CDR1 MNHEY, CDR2 SVGAGI. CDR3 coding DNA: TGTGCCAGCAGACTGAAAGGACAGCCCTACGAGCAGTACTTC. Residues: CASRLKGQPYEQYF.

This clonotype was detected only a few times. The junction departs from the called germline gene at one end, perhaps through a read error. The chain employs TRBV18 and TRBJ1-5; D unresolved. The length of the CDR3 is 15 residues. The V gene's germline CDR1 is KGHSH and CDR2 LQKENI. In DNA form, the CDR3 reads TGTGCCAGCTCACCTAACCCATATAGCGATCAGCCCCAGCATTTT. Amino acid sequence: CASSPNPYSDQPQHF.

This clonotype came up a few times. The chain recombines TRBV4-3 with TRBJ2-7; no firm D call. The CDR3 is made up of 15 amino acids. Deletions cut 0 bases from V and 5 bases from J, with 14 bases between. CDR1 and CDR2 (germline): LGHNA, YSLEER. DNA for the CDR3: TGCGCCAGCAGCCAAGAACGTAGGCTGGTGGACGAGCAGTACTTC. It is translated as CASSQERRLVDEQYF.

A word on this clonotype: It may be a read error: a sequence one base away is much more abundant. V usage is TRBV7-2 and J usage is TRBJ2-1; D might be TRBD1 or TRBD2, each matching 6 bases. The CDR3 consists of 15 residues. Germline V gene lookup returns CDR1 SGHTA and CDR2 FQGNSA. The germline V and J ends were trimmed by 5 bases and 7 bases, with 18 bases remaining between them. CDR3 loop: CASSKGGLSINEQFF. The CDR3 DNA reads TGTGCCAGCAGCAAAGGGGGACTCTCCATTAATGAGCAGTTCTTC.

As concerns this clonotype: The junction shows a germline mismatch at one end, possibly a read error. The chain couples TRBV28 to TRBJ2-7; 7 bases map to TRBD1. This CDR3 comprises 14 residues. Germline CDR1 reads MDHEN; CDR2 reads SYDVKM. Here the CDR3 reads CASGLRDSSYEQYF. CDR3 in DNA: TGTGCCAGCGGTTTACGGGACAGCTCCTACGAGCAGTACTTC.